These 3 T cell receptor beta chains originate from one sample sequenced in a study of blood T cell repertoires in COVID-19. Sequenced by immunoSEQ multiplex PCR; TCRdb stores in-frame clones only, minus some. This table holds about 200,000 clones, approximately 89% found once. Material: PBMCs or T cells enriched from blood (not recorded which). The receptors originated from a woman aged 40 to 49 with acute COVID-19.

The chain is built from TRBV23-1 and TRBJ2-7, with D unclear. TRBV23-1 is an ORF, with its function uncertain. V lost 3 bases and J lost 2, with 11 bases in between. The CDR3 totals 14 residues. The chain's CDR3 is CASSHLCSAYEQYF. CDR3 bases: TGCGCCAGCAGTCATCTTTGCAGTGCCTACGAGCAGTACTTC.

This rearrangement joins TRBV19 to TRBJ2-5; 9 bases fit TRBD1. The V segment lost 2 bases and the J segment 2 bases; nucleotides outside the gene matches: 9. There are 17 residues in the CDR3. The V gene's germline CDR1 is LNHDA and CDR2 SQIVND (reference sequence). CDR3 DNA: TGTGCCAGTAGTATAAATCGCCGGGACAGGGATCAAGAGACCCAGTACTTC. Translating gives CASSINRRDRDQETQYF.

The chain employs TRBV30 and TRBJ2-5; D gene uncertain. V lost 4 bases to trimming and J lost 1 base, with 10 bases between them. The CDR3 is made up of 13 amino acids. Germline V gene sequence: CDR1 GTSNPN, CDR2 SVGIG (reference sequence). The CDR3 loop is CAWNLTPQETQYF. The CDR3 bases are TGTGCCTGGAACCTGACACCCCAAGAGACCCAGTACTTC.